Listed below are T cell receptor beta chains from one sample, sequenced in a study of PD-L1 blockade in urothelial cancer. The assay was immunoSEQ multiplex PCR, and TCRdb's table has in-frame clones only and misses some. The sample lists 35,000 or so clones, approximately 80% occurring once. Here the sequenced sample was PBMCs, taken around atezolizumab (anti-PD-L1) treatment. These receptors all stem from a man aged 35 to 55 with urothelial cancer. The CDR3 runs from the conserved cysteine through the conserved F or W. The order of the fields is CDR3 DNA, CDR3 protein, clone size, V gene, D gene, J gene. The D gene is left open where the match is weak. Expanded clones are given a class, and other clones once, few, many or no size at all.

TGTGCCAGCAGCTTAAGGGGGGGGAGCTCCTACGAGCAGTACTTC CASSLRGGSSYEQYF . TRBV7-6 . TRBJ2-7
TGTGCCAGCAGTTACTCACACAGCCCCTACAATGAGCAGTTCTTC CASSYSHSPYNEQFF . TRBV6-5 . TRBJ2-1
TGTGCCAGCAGTTACCTTAGCGGGACACCCTACTTC CASSYLSGTPYF . TRBV6-6 TRBD2 TRBJ2-7
TGTGCCAGCAGCTTCCAGGACAGGGTCTTTGCCGGGGAGCTGTTTTTT CASSFQDRVFAGELFF few TRBV5-5 TRBD1 TRBJ2-2
TGTGCCAGCAGCTTGTCCCCGACTAGCGGGATTACCTACGAGCAGTACTTC CASSLSPTSGITYEQYF few TRBV5-6 TRBD2 TRBJ2-7
TGCGCCAGCACCCGACTAGCGGGGGCTAATGAGCAGTTCTTC CASTRLAGANEQFF . TRBV5-1 TRBD2 TRBJ2-1
TGTGCCATCAGTGACTCAGGGGTCGGCTACACCTTC CAISDSGVGYTF . TRBV10-3 . TRBJ1-2
TGCGCCAGCAGCTTGGAGGGGTCCCGGGCCCAGCCCCAGCATTTT CASSLEGSRAQPQHF . TRBV5-1 . TRBJ1-5
TGTGCCAGCAGCTTGGGCAGTGGGGAAAAACTGTTTTTT CASSLGSGEKLFF once TRBV7-2 . TRBJ1-4
TGTGCCAGCGGTAGGACTAGTGAAAAACTGTTTTTT CASGRTSEKLFF once TRBV28 . TRBJ1-4
TGTGCCAGCAGCGGGAGGATCTCCTACGAGCAGTACTTC CASSGRISYEQYF . TRBV5-6 . TRBJ2-7
TGCAGTGCCTGGAGGCATGGTGGCTACACCTTC CSAWRHGGYTF . TRBV20-1 . TRBJ1-2
TGTGCCAGTAGCCACGGCGGGGGGCAAATCGGCTACACCTTC CASSHGGGQIGYTF . TRBV19 . TRBJ1-2
TGTGCCAGCAGCAGTATCGGGACAGGGGTTGAAAAACTGTTTTTT CASSSIGTGVEKLFF . TRBV6-1 TRBD1 TRBJ1-4
TGTGCCAGCAGCCCGCGGGGCAGGGGCAATCAGCCCCAGCATTTT CASSPRGRGNQPQHF . TRBV6-5 . TRBJ1-5
TGTGCCAGTAGTTCAGGGGGTCGAACTGAAGCTTTCTTT CASSSGGRTEAFF . TRBV19 TRBD1 TRBJ1-1
TGTGCCAGCAGCTTAGGAGGGGCGGGACTAAAAAACATTCAGTACTTC CASSLGGAGLKNIQYF . TRBV7-9 TRBD2 TRBJ2-4
TGTGCCAGCAGCAAATCGGCTAGCGGGTGCCGGTCCTACGAGCAGTACTTC CASSKSASGCRSYEQYF . TRBV21-1 . TRBJ2-7
TGCGCCAGCAGCTCGCGCTTCAGCGGGTCGACAAGCACAGATACGCAGTATTTT CASSSRFSGSTSTDTQYF . TRBV5-1 . TRBJ2-3
TGTGCCATCAGTGCAACCAGGGATACGCAGTATTTT CAISATRDTQYF . TRBV10-3 . TRBJ2-3
TGTGCCAGCAGTGTTCAGGGGCTGGGTGGCTACACCTTC CASSVQGLGGYTF . TRBV25-1 . TRBJ1-2
TGTGCCAGTAGTATCCCAGGGGCAGGTTTACAGACCCAGTACTTC CASSIPGAGLQTQYF . TRBV19 . TRBJ2-5
TGTGCCAGCAGGGACATGGCTCGCAACGAGCAGTACTTC CASRDMARNEQYF . TRBV5-6 . TRBJ2-7
TGCGCCAGCAGCCCCCTGGACAGTCAAGAGACCCAGTACTTC CASSPLDSQETQYF . TRBV5-1 . TRBJ2-5